This T cell receptor (beta chain) was identified in a study of PD-1 blockade in classical Hodgkin lymphoma. Regarding the study as a whole: Unlike CD8+ TCR diversity, which did not rise significantly by C4D1, CD4+ TCR diversity did. Prior to therapy, complete responders displayed diversity much like that of newly diagnosed patients.

V shed 9 bases and J shed 8 bases, with 23 bases lying between them. The length of the CDR3 is 15 residues. The germline V gene has CDR1 LNHDA and CDR2 SQIVND (reference sequence). Sequencing was performed with immunoSEQ multiplex PCR; in TCRdb, only in-frame clones are kept and a portion is missing. The data hold 10,000 to 13,000 clones, with around 74% observed a single time. Turning to this clone: Antigen unknown. The sample has other DNA sequences that encode this CDR3 too.

Time point described: cycle 4 day 1 (C4D1), after 6 weeks of nivolumab. No patient escaped relapse after autologous stem cell transplantation, and brentuximab vedotin exposure varied. Purification of CD4+ T cells from thawed PBMCs was performed via magnetic negative selection. This sequence was found in a human donor with classical Hodgkin lymphoma. This sample comprised CD4+ T cells from blood, obtained before the fourth cycle of nivolumab. The V gene is TRBV19, the J gene TRBJ2-4; D may be TRBD1 or TRBD2 (5 bases each). The CDR3 DNA follows: TGTGCCAGCCTCATTTTCCAGGGAGCGGCGGACATTCAGTACTTC. This sequence encodes CASLIFQGAADIQYF.